This TCR beta chain was identified in a study of shared clonotypes between healthy human individuals. Looking at the study overall: The cohort comprised a couple of women and a few men. Their ages spanned 18 to 49 years.

About this clone: Its antigen is as yet unknown.

Deep level was the assay's run setting. TCRdb's table, derived via immunoSEQ multiplex PCR, lists solely in-frame clones and lacks some. The repertoire holds roughly 1,800,000 clones, with just under 95% as singletons. Naive CD8 populations comprised CD45RO-negative cells positively selected for CCR7, excluding terminally differentiated effector memory CD45RA+ cells. Study-level results: Clonotypes not shared had lower generation probabilities than those common to all four donors.

Unmatched junction bases numbered 6, after V lost 5 bases and J lost 2 bases. There are 15 residues in the CDR3. Germline V lookup: CDR1 MNHNS, CDR2 SASEGT. The TCR sequence derives from a man younger than 30 in good health. The sample comprised naive CD8+ T cells sorted from blood. V is TRBV6-1 and J is TRBJ2-7; the match to TRBD1 covers 10 bases. This CDR3 is CASSRPGTGAYEQYF. The CDR3 DNA follows: TGTGCCAGCAGTCGACCCGGGACAGGGGCCTACGAGCAGTACTTC.